The entry below gives a single T cell receptor (beta chain) sequence along with its context. Antigen: not known. Germline V gene lookup returns CDR1 KGHDR and CDR2 SFDVKD. This CDR3 has 16 residues. The trim removed 4 bases at V and 5 bases at J, leaving 9 bases unmatched. The data were taken from a study of vaccination and CD4 T cells after COVID-19. Study as a whole: Convalescent patients gave post-COVID blood a median approximately 100 days post-diagnosis, range 35 to 161. For post-vaccine samples, collection took place a median around 73 days after dose two, ranging from 14 to 241.

The Oncomine TCR Beta short-read assay generated sequence data from the DNA of cultured CD4+ T cells. From the PCR reads, TCRdb called clonotypes with MiXCR, one entry per CDR3 protein. The table shows under 20,000 distinct CDR3 sequences, with around three quarters occurring only once. Indicated treatment: roughly nine-day PBMC culture with coronavirus spike peptide pools or control peptides (ViraFEST assay). Peptide-pool expansion of antigen-specific T cells preceded TCR sequencing in ViraFEST. March to December 2020 was the span of positive PCR dates, which predated US Alpha, Beta and Delta variants.

The source of this sequence is a human donor who had recovered from COVID-19. The J gene is TRBJ2-5, the V gene TRBV24-1; 10 bases line up with TRBD1. Material: CD4+ T cells from blood, cultured in vitro. The CDR3 spells CATSDPRGQGLETQYF. As DNA, the CDR3 is TGTGCCACCAGTGACCCCCGGGGACAGGGGCTGGAGACCCAGTACTTC.